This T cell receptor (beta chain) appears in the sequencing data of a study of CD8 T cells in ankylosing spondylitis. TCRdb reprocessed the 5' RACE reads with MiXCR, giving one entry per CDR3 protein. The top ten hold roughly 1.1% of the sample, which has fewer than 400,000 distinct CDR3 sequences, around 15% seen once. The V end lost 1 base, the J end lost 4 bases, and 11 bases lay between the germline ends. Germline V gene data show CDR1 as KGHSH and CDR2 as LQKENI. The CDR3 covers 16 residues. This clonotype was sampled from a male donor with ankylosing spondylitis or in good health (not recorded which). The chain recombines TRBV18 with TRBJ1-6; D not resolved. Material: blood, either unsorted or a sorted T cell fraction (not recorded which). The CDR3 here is CASSPRPGYYNSPLHF. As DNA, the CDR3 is TGTGCCAGCTCACCACGCCCGGGGTATTATAATTCACCCCTCCACTTT.